A selection of T cell receptor beta chains follows, all from one sample in a study of regulatory T cells in long-lasting Graves disease. TCRdb called the multiplex PCR reads again in MiXCR, with one record for every CDR3 protein. The sample comprises 400,000 to 650,000 distinct CDR3 sequences, 15% to 20% of which are singletons, and roughly 25% rests with the top ten. This sample was also put to use in a study of T cells in Graves' hyperthyroidism and ophthalmopathy.

The starting material was peripheral blood mononuclear cells (PBMCs), obtained at new diagnosis, from a patient treated with antithyroid drugs. All receptors come from a middle-aged woman with Graves disease. Both conserved end residues are part of each CDR3. The D gene is left open where the match is weak. The size field is filled for only some rows; it gives once, few, many or a size class.

j_gene: TRBJ2-2; abundance: NA; d_gene: TRBD1; v_gene: TRBV19; CDR3aa: CAIGQGSNTGELFF; CDR3nt: TGTGCCATCGGACAGGGGTCGAACACCGGGGAGCTGTTTTTT
j_gene: TRBJ2-2; abundance: NA; d_gene: NA; v_gene: TRBV7-6; CDR3aa: CASSFKAGEDGELFF; CDR3nt: TGTGCCAGCAGCTTCAAGGCAGGGGAGGACGGGGAGCTGTTTTTT
j_gene: TRBJ2-7; abundance: NA; d_gene: NA; v_gene: TRBV5-1; CDR3aa: CASSLGGVPDYEQYF; CDR3nt: TGCGCCAGCAGCTTGGGAGGGGTCCCGGATTACGAGCAGTACTTC
j_gene: TRBJ1-4; abundance: many; d_gene: NA; v_gene: TRBV20-1; CDR3aa: CSATEAPPGNEKLFF; CDR3nt: TGCAGTGCTACCGAAGCGCCCCCGGGTAATGAAAAACTGTTTTTT
j_gene: TRBJ2-3; abundance: few; d_gene: NA; v_gene: TRBV7-9; CDR3aa: CASSPPGGRADTQYF; CDR3nt: TGTGCCAGCAGCCCACCGGGGGGCCGGGCAGATACGCAGTATTTT
j_gene: TRBJ2-7; abundance: NA; d_gene: NA; v_gene: TRBV4-1; CDR3aa: CASSQEPEGSRYYEQYF; CDR3nt: TGCGCCAGCAGCCAAGAACCCGAGGGGAGTCGATACTACGAGCAGTACTTC
j_gene: TRBJ1-1; abundance: many; d_gene: NA; v_gene: TRBV11-2; CDR3aa: CASSWGRASVTEAFF; CDR3nt: TGTGCCAGCAGCTGGGGCAGGGCCAGTGTCACTGAAGCTTTCTTT
j_gene: TRBJ1-1; abundance: many; d_gene: NA; v_gene: TRBV20-1; CDR3aa: CSAGKGALNTEAFF; CDR3nt: TGCAGTGCTGGCAAAGGGGCGTTGAACACTGAAGCTTTCTTT
j_gene: TRBJ2-7; abundance: many; d_gene: NA; v_gene: TRBV9; CDR3aa: CASSPQEGGAVYEQYF; CDR3nt: TGTGCCAGCAGCCCACAGGAGGGGGGCGCAGTCTACGAGCAGTACTTC
j_gene: TRBJ1-4; abundance: few; d_gene: NA; v_gene: TRBV14; CDR3aa: CASSQLNGGPNEKLFF; CDR3nt: TGTGCCAGCAGCCAGTTGAATGGGGGGCCTAATGAAAAACTGTTTTTT
j_gene: TRBJ1-5; abundance: NA; d_gene: NA; v_gene: TRBV19; CDR3aa: CASTTDRPNSNQPQHF; CDR3nt: TGTGCCAGTACCACTGACAGACCCAATAGCAATCAGCCCCAGCATTTT
j_gene: TRBJ2-7; abundance: many; d_gene: NA; v_gene: TRBV30; CDR3aa: CAWKMNWDSTQQYF; CDR3nt: TGTGCCTGGAAAATGAATTGGGACTCCACCCAGCAGTACTTC
j_gene: TRBJ2-7; abundance: many; d_gene: NA; v_gene: TRBV7-9; CDR3aa: CASSYLRGHEQYF; CDR3nt: TGTGCCAGCAGCTACTTGCGGGGCCACGAGCAGTACTTC